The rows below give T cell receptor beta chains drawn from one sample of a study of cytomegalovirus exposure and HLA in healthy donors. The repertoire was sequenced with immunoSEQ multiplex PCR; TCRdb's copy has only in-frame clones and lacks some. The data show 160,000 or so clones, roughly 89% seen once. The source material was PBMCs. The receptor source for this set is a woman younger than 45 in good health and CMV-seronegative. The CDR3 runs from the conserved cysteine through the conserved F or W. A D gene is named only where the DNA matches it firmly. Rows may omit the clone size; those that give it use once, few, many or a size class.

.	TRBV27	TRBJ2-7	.	TGTGCCAGCAGTTTCGGGGTCGAGCAGTACTTC	CASSFGVEQYF
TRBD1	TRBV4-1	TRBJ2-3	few	TGCGCCAGCAGCCAAGGGGACAGGGAGTTGGGGACGCAGTATTTT	CASSQGDRELGTQYF
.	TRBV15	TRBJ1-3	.	TGTGCCACCAGCACCCTCGGCAGGGCCCACTCTGGAAACACCATATATTTT	CATSTLGRAHSGNTIYF
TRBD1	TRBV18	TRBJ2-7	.	TGTGCCAGCTCACTCGGGACAGGGACGAGCTCCTACGAGCAGTACTTC	CASSLGTGTSSYEQYF
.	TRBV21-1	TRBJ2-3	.	TGTGCCAGCAGCAAAGCCCCCTCTAGCGGCAGGGGAGATACGCAGTATTTT	CASSKAPSSGRGDTQYF
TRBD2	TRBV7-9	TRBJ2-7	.	TGTGCCAGCAGCCCGCTTCTCCCGGGACTAGCGGGGTATGAGCAGTACTTC	CASSPLLPGLAGYEQYF
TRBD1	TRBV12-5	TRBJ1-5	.	TGTGCTAGTGGCCCGTCGGAAATCCGGGACAGGGGGAACAATCAGCCCCAGCATTTT	CASGPSEIRDRGNNQPQHF
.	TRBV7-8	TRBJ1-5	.	TGTGCCAGCAGCTTAGCGGGTGACAGTTATAGCAATCAGCCCCAGCATTTT	CASSLAGDSYSNQPQHF
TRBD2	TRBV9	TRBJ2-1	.	TGTGCCAGCAGCGTAAGACTAGCGGGAGACTACAATGAGCAGTTCTTC	CASSVRLAGDYNEQFF
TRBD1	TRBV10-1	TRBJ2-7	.	TGCGCCAGCAGTGGACAACAGGGGACCCCCTACGAGCAGTACTTC	CASSGQQGTPYEQYF
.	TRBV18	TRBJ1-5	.	TGTGCCAGCTCTTTGGACATTGGTAATCAGCCCCAGCATTTT	CASSLDIGNQPQHF
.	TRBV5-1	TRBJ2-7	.	TGCGCCAGCAGCTTGGGGGACCAGGGGCCTCACGAGCAGTACTTC	CASSLGDQGPHEQYF
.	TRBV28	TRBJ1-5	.	TGTGCCAGCAGTTTAGACTACTATAGCAATCAGCCCCAGCATTTT	CASSLDYYSNQPQHF
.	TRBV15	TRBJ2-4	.	TGTGCCACCAGCAGAGATTCCTGGAGCAGGGGAGCCAAAAACATTCAGTACTTC	CATSRDSWSRGAKNIQYF
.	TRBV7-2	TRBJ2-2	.	TGTGCCAGCAGCTTAACGAGGGCGAACACCGGGGAGCTGTTTTTT	CASSLTRANTGELFF
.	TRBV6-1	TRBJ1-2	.	TGTGCCAGCAAGGGAGGGGTCCACGTCTATGGCTACACCTTC	CASKGGVHVYGYTF
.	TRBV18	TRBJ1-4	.	TGTGCCAGCTCACCAGGGGGCTGGGGAAACCTGTTTTTT	CASSPGGWGNLFF
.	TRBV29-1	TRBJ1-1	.	TGCAGCGTTGAAGGTTCTGGACAAGGGTCGAACACTGAAGCTTTCTTT	CSVEGSGQGSNTEAFF
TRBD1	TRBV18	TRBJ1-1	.	TGTGCCAGCTCACCCCTGACAGGGGAGGACACTGAAGCTTTCTTT	CASSPLTGEDTEAFF
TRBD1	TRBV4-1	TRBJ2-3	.	TGCGCCAGCAGCCAAGCTAAGGGGGCAGGCGCAGATACGCAGTATTTT	CASSQAKGAGADTQYF
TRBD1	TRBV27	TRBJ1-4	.	TGTGCCAGCACCTCCCTTGGGACAGGGGATGAAAAACTGTTTTTT	CASTSLGTGDEKLFF
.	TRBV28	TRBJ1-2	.	TGTGCCAGCAGACGACCCTCCGGGGAAAACTATGGCTACACCTTC	CASRRPSGENYGYTF
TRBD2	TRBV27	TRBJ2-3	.	TGTGCCAGCAGTGGTGCTAGCGGGAGGGCCTGGGATACGCAGTATTTT	CASSGASGRAWDTQYF
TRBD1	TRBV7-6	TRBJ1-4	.	TGTGCCAGCAGCCCTCGACAGGGATCAACTAATGAAAAACTGTTTTTT	CASSPRQGSTNEKLFF
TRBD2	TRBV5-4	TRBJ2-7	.	TGTGCCAGCAGCCTACCGGGACTAGCGGGCGGATCCTACGAGCAGTACTTC	CASSLPGLAGGSYEQYF
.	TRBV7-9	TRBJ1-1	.	TGTGCCAGGGACCCCGGGGGTCTGAACACTGAAGCTTTCTTT	CARDPGGLNTEAFF
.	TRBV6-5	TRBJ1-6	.	TGTGCCAGCCAACAGGCCAGGATTTATAATTCACCCCTCCACTTT	CASQQARIYNSPLHF
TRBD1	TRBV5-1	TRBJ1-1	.	TGCGCCAGCAACGAGGGGGCAGGTGAAGCTTTCTTT	CASNEGAGEAFF
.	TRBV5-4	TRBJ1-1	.	TGTGCCAGCAGCTTGTCTCCAATTCAGGAAGCTTTCTTT	CASSLSPIQEAFF
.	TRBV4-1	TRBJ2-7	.	TGCGCCAGCAGCCCTAACCAAGGGACACACTCCTACGAGCAGTACTTC	CASSPNQGTHSYEQYF
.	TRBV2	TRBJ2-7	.	TGTGCCATCCAAGGACAGGAGCAGTACTTC	CAIQGQEQYF
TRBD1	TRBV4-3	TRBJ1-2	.	TGCGCCAGCAGCCAGGGGCGACAGGGAAGACCCTATGGCTACACCTTC	CASSQGRQGRPYGYTF
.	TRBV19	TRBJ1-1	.	TGTGCCAGTAGTACACTTGTCGAAGCTTTCTTT	CASSTLVEAFF
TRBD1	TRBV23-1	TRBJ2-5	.	TGCGCCAGCAGTCAAAAGAGAGGGGGCCGACAAGAGACCCAGTACTTC	CASSQKRGGRQETQYF
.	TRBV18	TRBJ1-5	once	TGTGCCAGCTCACCGAGCGGGACTCTCAATCAGCCCCAGCATTTT	CASSPSGTLNQPQHF
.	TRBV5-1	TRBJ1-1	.	TGCGCCAGCATACTAAACACTGAAGCTTTCTTT	CASILNTEAFF
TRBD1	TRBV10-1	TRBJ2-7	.	TGCGCCAGCAGCTGGGACAGGTCCTACGAGCAGTACTTC	CASSWDRSYEQYF
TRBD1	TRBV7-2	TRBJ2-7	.	TGTGCCAGCAGCTTAGCGGTAACAGGGGGCACCGACGAGCAGTACTTC	CASSLAVTGGTDEQYF
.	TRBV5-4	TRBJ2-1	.	TGTGCCAGCAGCTCGGACAGTTTCTACAATGAGCAGTTCTTC	CASSSDSFYNEQFF
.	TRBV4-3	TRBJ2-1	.	TGCGCCAGCAGCCAAGACCCGGGATTGGGGCAGTTCTTC	CASSQDPGLGQFF
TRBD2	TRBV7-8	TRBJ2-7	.	TGTGCCAGCAGCTCACAGTCTAGCGGGCGGTACGAGCAGTACTTC	CASSSQSSGRYEQYF
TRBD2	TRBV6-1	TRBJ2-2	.	TGTGCCAGCAGTGGGGTAGCGGGCACCGGGGAGCTGTTTTTT	CASSGVAGTGELFF
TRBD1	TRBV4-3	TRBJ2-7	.	TGCGCCAGCAGCCAAGATGGGACAGGGGCTGACGAGCAGTACTTC	CASSQDGTGADEQYF
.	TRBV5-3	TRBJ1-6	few	TGTGCCAGAAGCCCCTGGACAGAAAATTCACCCCTCCACTTT	CARSPWTENSPLHF
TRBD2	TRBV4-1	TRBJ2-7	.	TGCGCCAGCAGCCAAGATCTTGCGGGGGTGAGCTACGAGCAGTACTTC	CASSQDLAGVSYEQYF
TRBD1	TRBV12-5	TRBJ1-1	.	TGTGCTAGTGGTTTGGGACAGGGGGCTCGGAACACTGAAGCTTTCTTT	CASGLGQGARNTEAFF
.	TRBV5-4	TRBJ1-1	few	TGTGCCAGCAGCTTCAGGGAGAACACTGAAGCTTTCTTT	CASSFRENTEAFF
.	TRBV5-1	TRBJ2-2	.	TGCGCCAGCAGCAGGCGGCGGGAGAACACCGGGGAGCTGTTTTTT	CASSRRRENTGELFF
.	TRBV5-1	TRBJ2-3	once	TGCGCCAGCAGCTGGTGGGACACCAAGGGAGCGGCAGATACGCAGTATTTT	CASSWWDTKGAADTQYF
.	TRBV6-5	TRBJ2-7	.	TGTGCCAGCAGTTACAGTTCAGGTTTCTCCTACGAGCAGTACTTC	CASSYSSGFSYEQYF
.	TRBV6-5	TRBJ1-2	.	TGTGCCAGCAGCGGAGGACGGCTCTATGGCTACACCTTC	CASSGGRLYGYTF
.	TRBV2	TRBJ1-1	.	TGTGCCAGCAGTGAACGGGGTTGGGACACTGAAGCTTTCTTT	CASSERGWDTEAFF
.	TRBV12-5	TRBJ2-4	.	TGTGCTAGTGGCAGGACTCCTCCAGATATTCAGTACTTC	CASGRTPPDIQYF
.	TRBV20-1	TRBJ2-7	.	TGCAGTGCAGGGGGTACCGTCGAGCAGTACTTC	CSAGGTVEQYF
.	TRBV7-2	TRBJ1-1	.	TGTGCCAGCAGCTCCCCCCTGGGGCTGGGCACTGAAGCTTTCTTT	CASSSPLGLGTEAFF
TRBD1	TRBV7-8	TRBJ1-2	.	TGTGCCAGCAGCTTAGCTGGGCAGGGGGCTAACTATGGCTACACCTTC	CASSLAGQGANYGYTF
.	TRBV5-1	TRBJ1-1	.	TGCGCCAGCAGCTTGGCCTCGTTGGGGCTCACTGAAGCTTTCTTT	CASSLASLGLTEAFF
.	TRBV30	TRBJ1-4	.	TGTGCCCGGAGTGTCCGCGGTAATGAAAAACTGTTTTTT	CARSVRGNEKLFF